This TCR beta chain stems from a study of T cells in Graves' hyperthyroidism and ophthalmopathy (dated 2019 in TCRdb). Study-wide context: Peripheral blood was collected at initial diagnosis, before any treatment. TCR V-J signatures able to tell the groups apart were searched for in a discovery cohort of 100 patients, of whom fewer than 45 had Graves' ophthalmopathy and 55 to 60 had stable Graves' hyperthyroidism. Prospective prediction of ophthalmopathy was tested in an independent validation cohort of some 20 hyperthyroidism patients and 17 patients who later progressed to ophthalmopathy. The roughly 100 discovery patients were randomly split 7:3 into training and test sets. In several Graves' hyperthyroidism patients, the study also compared T-cell repertoires from thyroid tissue with T-cell repertoires from blood. Following sampling, methimazole starting at 30 mg daily was given to hyperthyroidism patients, and high-dose intravenous methylprednisolone was given to ophthalmopathy patients. TCR Vbeta CDR3 sequencing of 120 to 150 peripheral blood samples (over 40 ophthalmopathy, 75 hyperthyroidism and around 17 progressor patients) is reported in the paper.

Amplification of TCR beta CDR3 regions was carried out from RNA transcripts. The TCR CDR3 was subjected to a first round of RT-PCR using the HTBI primer set and the Qiagen OneStep RT-PCR kit. The libraries were constructed in a second round of multiplex PCR and then size-selected and purified. The libraries were sequenced on an Illumina HiSeq2000 using paired-end 100 bp reads. Processing in the source paper ran as follows. SOAPnuke was used to process the raw data, with reads discarded if the reads contained adapters or uncalled bases, had a mean Phred below 15, or lacked an exact constant-primer or identifier match. High-quality paired reads were merged using COPE v1.2.5, and each unique nucleotide sequence was defined as a clonotype. Clonotypes were aligned to IMGT TRBV, TRBD and TRBJ reference segments using MiTCR v1.1. Analysis was restricted to V-J combinations with a frequency above 0.0001, which covered roughly 99% of repertoires. The TCS score was defined as F50 (clonal expansion) divided by E x V (chaos), with BLOSUM62-based TCRdist calculated between CDR3 peptides within each V-J. Welch's t-statistics and random forest reduced around 510 V-J features to 10 to 15, which were used in a naive Bayes classifier (R e1071). TCRdb reanalyzed the raw reads on its own, using fastp at Q25 for trimming and MiXCR for clone calling, and kept in-frame beta chains. Identical CDR3 protein sequences are pooled into one entry, listed with their most common genes and DNA. None of the V and J calls come from the authors' own analysis; TCRdb made them. Recorded for this sample are some 620,000 distinct CDR3 sequences; 15% to 20% of them occurred a single time. The top ten clonotypes cover over 3.5% of the sample.

As regards this clonotype: Its antigen specificity is not known. There are no base qualities to consult, and no much larger clone falls within one base.

Study-wide conclusions, independent of this receptor: Most expanded thyroid clonotypes (frequency above 0.001) were also detected in blood, a finding suggesting that blood repertoires may reflect thyroid immune responses. In validation, the model predicted progression to ophthalmopathy with over 60% sensitivity and 72% to 85% specificity, a median of roughly seven months before onset. A 13 V-J signature model separated ophthalmopathy from stable hyperthyroidism, with around 91% sensitivity and just under 84% specificity in cross-validation and 80%/75% in testing. Sample size was not statistically predetermined, and investigators were not blinded to group allocation.

Relative to germline, V is missing 6 bases and J is missing 6 bases, with 6 bases of the junction outside any gene match. According to the germline V gene (reference sequence), CDR1 reads MNHEY and CDR2 reads SMNVEV. The CDR3 contains 13 residues, cysteine and phenylalanine counted. The retained sequence is limited to the CDR3, 39 bases, with the frame set at the first base. Stable Graves' hyperthyroidism was defined as the absence of progression to ophthalmopathy over 18 months of follow-up. The hyperthyroidism patients were between 18 and 65 years old and newly diagnosed, with a disease duration of less than 2 months. Patients with uncontrolled infections, other autoimmune diseases, pregnancy or lactation were excluded. Diagnoses were established on the basis of clinical symptoms, serum thyroxine and TRAb, thyroid ultrasound, and orbital computed tomography. Ficoll-Paque density gradient centrifugation was used to isolate PBMCs from around 9.1 ml of fresh peripheral blood. Trizol reagent was used to extract total RNA, and RNA quality was then checked on an Agilent 2100 Bioanalyzer.

Sequencing was done on a sample of blood. The receptor was isolated from a woman aged 30 to 39 with Graves' hyperthyroidism. Rearrangement joined TRBV27 to TRBJ1-2, and TRBD1 matches 8 of the central bases. The CDR3 protein sequence reads: CASRDGTGNGYTF. The DNA reads as follows: TGTGCCAGCAGAGACGGGACAGGCAATGGCTACACCTTC.